The 5 T cell receptor beta chains given below trace back to one sample, sequenced in a study of cytomegalovirus exposure and HLA in healthy donors (dated by TCRdb to 2017 to 2019). Libraries were built with the immunoSEQ multiplex PCR assay. For the multiplex PCR, a mixture combining 60 forward primers for TCR Vbeta segments and 13 reverse primers for TCR Jbeta segments was used. The table comes from immuneACCESS by way of TCRdb, which keeps in-frame sequences with V and J called. Part of the clones is missing from these tables; in studies checked, under half for an unresolved V gene and the rest for unknown reasons. Counted in this sample were 50,000 to 70,000 clones; 55% to 65% of them appeared once. The top ten clonotypes cover 2.8% of the sample. Sample: PBMCs. All receptors derive from a man younger than 40 in good health and CMV-seronegative.

The rearrangement uses TRBV29-1 and TRBJ1-3; no firm D call. Per the germline V gene, CDR1 is SQVTM and CDR2 is ANQGSEA. The V end lost 4 bases, the J end lost 0 bases, and 10 bases lay between the germline ends. The CDR3 sequence is 14 residues long. The CDR3 spells CSVVGLSSGNTIYF. The CDR3, as DNA: TGCAGCGTTGTGGGCTTGAGCTCTGGAAACACCATATATTTT. The variable domain in full, completed from reference TRBV29-1 and TRBJ1-3, reads SAVISQKPSRDICQRGTSLTIQCQVDSQVTMMFWYRQQPGQSLTLIATANQGSEATYESGFVIDKFPISRPNLTFSTLTVSNMSPEDSSIYLCSVVGLSSGNTIYFGEGSWLTVV.

This clone was detected only a few times. The rearrangement links TRBV11-3 to TRBJ2-1; no clear D. CDR3 length: 13 residues. CDR1 is SGHNT, CDR2 YENEEA, per germline. V was trimmed by 5 bases and J by 6 bases, leaving 11 bases between them. This CDR3 reads CASSSPGTNEQFF. CDR3 sequence (DNA): TGTGCCAGCAGCAGTCCGGGTACCAATGAGCAGTTCTTC.

The J gene is TRBJ2-7, the V gene TRBV7-9; D perhaps matches TRBD2 (7 bases). The V and J ends lost 5 bases and 6 bases respectively, with 23 bases between them. The CDR3 consists of 16 residues. Germline lookup yields CDR1 SEHNR and CDR2 FQNEAQ (reference sequence). The chain's CDR3 is CASSLSKGGLLGEQYF. The CDR3, as DNA: TGTGCCAGCAGCCTCTCGAAGGGGGGGCTCCTGGGCGAGCAGTACTTC.

This chain links TRBV7-2 with TRBJ2-7; 10 bases line up with TRBD1. J was trimmed by 5 bases and V by 5 bases; bases with no gene match: 12. CDR1 and CDR2 (germline): SGHTA, FQGNSA. This CDR3 region has 16 residues. CDR3 in amino acids: CASSHQGPGQGNEQYF. For the CDR3, the DNA is TGTGCCAGCAGCCACCAGGGCCCGGGACAGGGGAACGAGCAGTACTTC. The complete variable domain, with remaining parts taken from reference TRBV7-2 and TRBJ2-7, reads GAGVSQSPSNKVTEKGKDVELRCDPISGHTALYWYRQSLGQGLEFLIYFQGNSAPDKSGLPSDRFSAERTGGSVSTLTIQRTQQEDSAVYLCASSHQGPGQGNEQYFGPGTRLTVT.

The count of this clone is one. The gene calls are TRBV2 and TRBJ1-5; D possibly corresponds to TRBD1 (5 bases). Per the germline V gene, CDR1 is SNHLY and CDR2 is FYNNEI. The V end was cut by 7 bases, the J end by 9 bases, with 19 bases between. The CDR3 covers 14 residues. CDR3 bases: TGTGCCAGCAACTTCGGGGGGTCTGGACGGCCCCAGCATTTT. It translates to CASNFGGSGRPQHF.